This T cell receptor (beta chain) emerged from a study of neurological immune-mediated disorders (dated by TCRdb to the late 2010s). With respect to the entire study: Using UMI-based sequencing, the study compared peripheral blood TCR-beta repertoires from patients with HTLV-I-associated myelopathy (HAM/TSP), patients with multiple sclerosis, and healthy controls. Alongside PBMC samples, the set of some 97 TCR-beta libraries contained longitudinal samples, technical triplicates, and paired CD4+ and CD8+ T-cell subsets that had been sorted. Of the approximately 68 subjects in the cohort, around 14 were HAM/TSP patients, some 34 were multiple sclerosis patients, and around 20 were healthy controls. What the work shows at the level of the full study, not this receptor alone: Expanded clones from different subjects shared no identical CDR3 amino acid sequences, which suggests that TCR-beta repertoires were private in all groups. TCR clonal expansion was highest in HAM/TSP patients and lowest in MS patients, with MS patients falling below even healthy controls.

Inclusive of the bounding cysteine and phenylalanine, the CDR3 is 15 residues long. The only DNA kept is the CDR3, 45 bases in frame from the first base. The V and J ends are trimmed by 2 bases and 3 bases, leaving 11 bases between them. From the germline V gene (reference sequence), CDR1 is SEHNR and CDR2 is FQNEAQ. For the sorted-subset TCR libraries, the starting material was around 1 million sorted CD4+ or CD8+ T cells. Peripheral blood was subjected to Ficoll-Hypaque density gradient centrifugation to isolate PBMCs, which were then cryopreserved in liquid nitrogen. Paired sorted CD4+ and CD8+ subsets came from healthy controls, HAM/TSP patients and MS patients. This clonotype has more than one count but fewer than ten. The antigen this receptor binds is unknown. The input lacks base qualities; no much larger clone sits a single base away. cDNA synthesis used template-switch 5'RACE with a primer carrying a 10-nucleotide random unique molecular identifier tagging each TCR transcript. Each sequencing run produced over 170 million TCR-beta sequences covering 15-18 subjects. The RNeasy kit was used for extraction of total RNA. TCR-beta VDJ regions were amplified with primers for the TCR constant region and the 5'RACE anchor, using the KAPA Real-time Library Amplification kit. Sample indexes and Illumina adaptors were added in a first PCR, and a second PCR then increased library yield. After purification with Ampure beads, the TCR product of roughly 650 bp was size-selected on a 2% E-gel SizeSelection system. Before pooling, libraries had their quality checked on a Bioanalyzer, their concentration measured with Qubit, and their quantity determined with the Kapa Library Quantification kit. An Illumina HiSeq 2500 was used to sequence the libraries paired-end at 2 x 150 bp. To increase sequence diversity, about 25-31% phiX was spiked into each library pool. The study's own analysis went as follows. Quality-filtered reads were processed with the UMI-based MiGEC pipeline, which removed over 85% of raw TCR sequences during error correction. IMGT germline references were used for aligning VDJ genes, and each clonotype was defined as a unique CDR3 amino acid sequence together with its V-J genes. VDJtools evaluated clonal expansion, Shannon diversity and CDR3 relatedness (CalcPairwiseDistances, ClusterSamples); CLCbio workbench built phylogenetic trees. Using coefficient-of-variation modelling across technical triplicates, the study counted a clone as expanded if it had at least 8 unique UMIs. The raw public reads went through TCRdb reprocessing: fastp at Q25, MiXCR clone calling, in-frame beta chains kept. For every CDR3 protein sequence, its rows merge into one entry that carries the most common genes and DNA. V and J calls and clone size were set by TCRdb, not the authors. Recorded for this sample are some 42,000 distinct CDR3 sequences; roughly 10% of them occurred a single time. The top ten clones comprise less than 5% of the sample.

The specimen sequenced was CD4+ T cells from blood. The sequence is built from TRBV7-9 and TRBJ2-1; the D gene is possibly TRBD1, with 6 bases matching. The TCR sequence derives from a woman under 40 with HTLV-1-associated myelopathy (HAM/TSP). The CDR3 protein: CASSLRQGRYNEQFF. The nucleotide sequence reads TGTGCCAGCAGCTTAAGGCAGGGGCGCTACAATGAGCAGTTCTTC.